The sample holds a few counts of the clone carrying this T cell receptor (beta chain). As yet, its antigen is unknown. This specimen belongs to a study of response to subunit inactivated influenza vaccine. The V end was cut by 4 bases, the J end by 8 bases, with 2 bases between. The length of the CDR3 is 8 residues. Germline values: CDR1 SQVTM, CDR2 ANQGSEA. The study, taken as a whole, reports: Each seasonal influenza vaccination, the authors suggested, recruits few new T cells.

A single record per CDR3 protein comes from TCRdb applying MiXCR to the RT-PCR reads. The profile shows roughly 630,000 distinct CDR3 sequences, around 13% of them singletons. This TCR was recovered from a man aged 50 to 59 who received an inactivated influenza vaccine. The J gene is TRBJ1-2, the V gene TRBV29-1; D gene ambiguous. The sample here was PBMCs from blood, taken around two weeks before vaccination. The DNA for the CDR3 is TGCAGCGTTGGCGGCTACACCTTC. It encodes CSVGGYTF.